These 14 T cell receptor beta chains came from one sample sequenced in a study of OX40 agonist ivuxolimab in advanced cancers. TCRdb keeps only in-frame clones here, not all; method: immunoSEQ multiplex PCR. This sample has 60,000 or so clones, with 80% to 90% found just once. The sequences come from CD4+ or CD8+ T cells sorted from blood, collected in a trial of the OX40 agonist ivuxolimab. All receptors derive from an adult with an advanced solid tumor such as melanoma, head and neck, liver or kidney cancer.

This clone occurred a few times. For the CDR3, the DNA is TGTGCCAGCAGCTTCCAACCGTCGAGTAGGGACATTCAGTACTTC. Translation gives CASSFQPSSRDIQYF. This chain joins TRBV5-6 and TRBJ2-4; D gene unclear. Germline loops: CDR1 SGHDT, CDR2 YYEEEE. CDR3 length: 15 amino acids. The V and J ends lost 2 bases and 8 bases respectively, with 17 bases between them.

This clone was seen once. The chain employs TRBV18 and TRBJ1-2; D call uncertain. Trimming stripped 0 bases from V and 7 bases from J, with 15 bases between. Germline V gene sequence: CDR1 KGHSH, CDR2 LQKENI. This CDR3 is 15 amino acids long. CDR3 nucleotides: TGTGCCAGCTCACCACCAATCCGGGAAACGCGTGGCTACACCTTC. Amino acid sequence: CASSPPIRETRGYTF.

The chain recombines TRBV6-1 with TRBJ2-7; tentatively, D is TRBD1 (6 bases). The germline V and J ends were trimmed by 6 bases and 2 bases, with 17 bases remaining between them. Germline V CDR1 and CDR2: MNHNS, SASEGT. The CDR3 runs to 15 residues. CDR3 amino acids: CASRVPGHPAYEQYF. As DNA, the CDR3 is TGTGCCAGCAGAGTACCGGGACACCCAGCCTACGAGCAGTACTTC.

This clone was seen a few times. CDR3 nucleotides: TGTGCCAGCAGCCCCCCAATAGTGGATACGCAGTATTTT. Translated, it gives CASSPPIVDTQYF. J is TRBJ2-3 and V is TRBV7-2; unclear D gene. Per germline, CDR1 SGHTA and CDR2 FQGNSA. Trimming left V 5 bases short and J 6 bases short, with 12 bases between. The CDR3 sequence is 13 residues long.

V is TRBV18 and J is TRBJ2-7, with 10 bases identical to TRBD1. The trim removed 3 bases at V and 7 bases at J, leaving 3 bases unmatched. Germline-derived CDR1 and CDR2 are KGHSH and LQKENI. The CDR3 has 13 amino acids. CDR3 coding DNA: TGTGCCAGCTCACCTCCGGGACAGGGGGAGCAGTACTTC. It encodes CASSPPGQGEQYF.

The rearrangement uses TRBV19 and TRBJ2-7, with no clear D. The ends were cut back, 5 bases at V and 7 bases at J, with 9 bases in the middle. Germline lookup yields CDR1 LNHDA and CDR2 SQIVND (reference sequence). The CDR3 has 11 amino acids. CDR3 sequence (DNA): TGTGCCAGTAGTTCCCGACAAGAGCAGTACTTC. This translates into CASSSRQEQYF. Supplemented by reference TRBV19 and TRBJ2-7, the full variable domain reads DGGITQSPKYLFRKEGQNVTLSCEQNLNHDAMYWYRQDPGQGLRLIYYSQIVNDFQKGDIAEGYSVSREKKESFPLTVTSAQKNPTAFYLCASSSRQEQYFGPGTRLTVT.

The chain links TRBV6-5 to TRBJ1-1, with D uncertain. The CDR3 has 13 residues. Germline V lookup: CDR1 MNHEY, CDR2 SVGAGI. Trimming cost V 7 bases and J 2 bases, with 11 bases left between them. In DNA, the CDR3 is TGTGCCAGCACCAACCGAATTAACACTGAAGCTTTCTTT. As protein: CASTNRINTEAFF.

The rearrangement uses TRBV7-9 and TRBJ1-2; D possibly corresponds to TRBD1 (6 bases). This CDR3 region has 15 residues. The V end was cut by 1 base, the J end by 4 bases, with 13 bases between. The germline gives CDR1 SEHNR, CDR2 FQNEAQ (reference sequence). The CDR3 nucleotides are TGTGCCAGCAGCTTAGGTGCGGGGGGGCTCTATGGCTACACCTTC. Translation: CASSLGAGGLYGYTF.

The V gene is TRBV19, the J gene TRBJ1-1, with D tentatively TRBD1 (5 bases). Trimming cost V 3 bases and J 8 bases, with 16 bases left between them. CDR1 and CDR2 from the germline V gene are LNHDA and SQIVND (reference sequence). The CDR3 extends over 14 amino acids. The CDR3 region has the DNA TGTGCCAGTAGTATTGGAGGGGTTGGCAGGGAAGCTTTCTTT. Translated, it gives CASSIGGVGREAFF. Looking up the rest from reference TRBV19 and TRBJ1-1 gives the full variable domain: DGGITQSPKYLFRKEGQNVTLSCEQNLNHDAMYWYRQDPGQGLRLIYYSQIVNDFQKGDIAEGYSVSREKKESFPLTVTSAQKNPTAFYLCASSIGGVGREAFFGQGTRLTVV.

The CDR3 bases are TGTGCCAGCAGCCTAGGGGGCGCGGCCACTGAAGCTTTCTTT. Its translation: CASSLGGAATEAFF. The chain combines TRBV27 with TRBJ1-1; 7 nucleotides agree with TRBD1. Germline values: CDR1 MNHEY, CDR2 SMNVEV (reference sequence). The ends lost 6 bases at V and 4 bases at J; junction bases unmatched: 8. The CDR3 spans 14 residues.

The chain couples TRBV18 to TRBJ1-1; D not resolved. Trimming took 2 bases from V and 0 from J, leaving 13 bases between them. The CDR3 contains 16 residues. CDR1 and CDR2 from the germline V gene are KGHSH and LQKENI. CDR3 bases: TGTGCCAGCTCACCAGGGGTGCAGTACATGAACACTGAAGCTTTCTTT. Translating it yields CASSPGVQYMNTEAFF. The full variable domain, with the rest looked up from reference TRBV18 and TRBJ1-1, is NAGVMQNPRHLVRRRGQEARLRCSPMKGHSHVYWYRQLPEEGLKFMVYLQKENIIDESGMPKERFSAEFPKEGPSILRIQQVVRGDSAAYFCASSPGVQYMNTEAFFGQGTRLTVV.

This clone has only one observation. This chain connects TRBV4-1 to TRBJ2-6, with D hard to call. With 0 bases removed from V and 2 bases from J, the gap between germline ends came to 8 bases. Germline V gives CDR1 MGHRA, CDR2 YSYEKL. The CDR3 is made up of 16 amino acids. The CDR3 protein is CASSQEQGTGANVLTF. The CDR3 DNA reads as TGCGCCAGCAGCCAAGAACAAGGGACTGGGGCCAACGTCCTGACTTTC.

The V call is TRBV7-4, the J call TRBJ2-1, with 10 bases identical to TRBD2. CDR1 is SGHVT, CDR2 SQSDAQ, per germline. CDR3 length: 16 amino acids. V lost 6 bases, J lost 9 bases, and 14 bases stayed unmatched. CDR3 loop: CASSRKGLAAEPEQFF. The DNA for the CDR3 is TGTGCCAGCAGTCGTAAAGGACTAGCGGCAGAGCCTGAGCAGTTCTTC.

The chain uses TRBV30 and TRBJ2-7; 10 nucleotides line up with TRBD2. Trimming at V came to 0 bases and at J to 2 bases, leaving 4 bases not matched to a gene. The CDR3 spans 15 residues. Germline values: CDR1 GTSNPN, CDR2 SVGIG (reference sequence). CDR3: CAWSVGLAATYEQYF. DNA of the CDR3: TGTGCCTGGAGTGTCGGACTAGCGGCAACCTACGAGCAGTACTTC.